This is a list of T cell receptor beta chains from one sample in a study of cytomegalovirus exposure and HLA in healthy donors. Here immunoSEQ multiplex PCR was the method, and the copy in TCRdb shows in-frame clones only, minus some. The table shows roughly 100,000 clones, with 86% occurring only once. The material sequenced was PBMCs. The receptor source for this set is a woman in her late teens or twenties in good health and CMV-seropositive. The CDR3 runs from the conserved cysteine through the conserved F or W. A D gene is named only where the DNA matches it firmly. Clone sizes are given selectively: once, few, many, or a class where the clone is expanded.

>TRBD2|NA|TRBV4-1|TRBJ2-2
CASSQIAGVYTGELFF
TGCGCCAGCAGCCAAATAGCGGGGGTGTACACCGGGGAGCTGTTTTTT
>TRBD2|NA|TRBV19|TRBJ2-1
CASSVGRLAGVDEQFF
TGTGCCAGTAGTGTGGGGCGACTAGCGGGTGTCGATGAGCAGTTCTTC
>TRBD1|NA|TRBV29-1|TRBJ1-4
CSVGTGTGGGKLFF
TGCAGCGTTGGGACCGGGACAGGGGGAGGAAAACTGTTTTTT
>NA|NA|TRBV6-1|TRBJ2-7
CASPANGAYEQYF
TGTGCCAGCCCAGCAAACGGAGCCTACGAGCAGTACTTC
>TRBD2|NA|TRBV7-9|TRBJ2-1
CASSDSTSGGNNEQFF
TGTGCCAGCAGCGACTCAACTAGCGGGGGCAACAATGAGCAGTTCTTC
>TRBD1|NA|TRBV7-9|TRBJ1-2
CASSNTGGIYGYTF
TGTGCCAGCAGCAACACAGGGGGCATCTATGGCTACACCTTC
>NA|NA|TRBV9|TRBJ2-1
CASSVGAAVYNEQFF
TGTGCCAGCAGCGTAGGAGCCGCGGTCTACAATGAGCAGTTCTTC
>NA|few|TRBV5-6|TRBJ1-2
CASSLVGQKVYGYTF
TGTGCCAGCAGCTTGGTAGGACAGAAGGTATATGGCTACACCTTC
>NA|NA|TRBV6-1|TRBJ1-5
CASSENSPNQPQHF
TGTGCCAGCAGTGAAAACAGCCCCAATCAGCCCCAGCATTTT
>NA|NA|TRBV19|TRBJ2-7
CASSPQAPYEQYF
TGTGCCAGTAGCCCACAGGCCCCCTACGAGCAGTACTTC
>TRBD1|NA|TRBV2|TRBJ1-6
CASTQDRVGSPLHF
TGTGCCAGCACCCAGGACAGGGTCGGTTCACCCCTCCACTTT
>TRBD1|NA|TRBV29-1|TRBJ1-2
CSVQITGGVFRGYTF
TGCAGCGTCCAGATAACAGGGGGCGTGTTTCGTGGCTACACCTTC
>NA|NA|TRBV19|TRBJ1-1
CASSITRGMNTEAFF
TGTGCCAGTAGTATCACTCGGGGAATGAACACTGAAGCTTTCTTT
>NA|NA|TRBV19|TRBJ2-1
CASSARGFIDEQFF
TGTGCCAGTAGTGCCCGGGGTTTTATCGATGAGCAGTTCTTC
>TRBD1|NA|TRBV28|TRBJ1-5
CASSFTGQGHQPQHF
TGTGCCAGCAGTTTCACGGGACAGGGACATCAGCCCCAGCATTTT
>NA|NA|TRBV27|TRBJ2-1
CASSLGQTYNEQFF
TGTGCCAGCAGTTTAGGACAGACCTACAATGAGCAGTTCTTC
>NA|NA|TRBV6-1|TRBJ2-1
CASSEALLRGRQFF
TGTGCCAGCAGTGAAGCGCTCCTCCGGGGTCGGCAGTTCTTC
>NA|NA|TRBV18|TRBJ1-5
CASSPPGVSNQPQHF
TGTGCCAGCTCACCCCCAGGGGTTAGCAATCAGCCCCAGCATTTT
>NA|NA|TRBV11-3|TRBJ2-5
CASSLVIRTYQETQYF
TGTGCCAGCAGCTTAGTAATAAGGACTTACCAAGAGACCCAGTACTTC
>TRBD2|NA|TRBV5-6|TRBJ2-2
CASSYGTTSGGELFF
TGTGCCAGCAGCTACGGTACAACTAGCGGCGGGGAGCTGTTTTTT
>NA|NA|TRBV20-1|TRBJ2-7
CSARIGGTGFF
TGCAGTGCTCGGATCGGAGGAACCGGGTTTTTC
>NA|NA|TRBV5-1|TRBJ1-2
CASSLDLGGIANYGYTF
TGCGCCAGCAGCTTGGATTTAGGGGGTATTGCTAACTATGGCTACACCTTC